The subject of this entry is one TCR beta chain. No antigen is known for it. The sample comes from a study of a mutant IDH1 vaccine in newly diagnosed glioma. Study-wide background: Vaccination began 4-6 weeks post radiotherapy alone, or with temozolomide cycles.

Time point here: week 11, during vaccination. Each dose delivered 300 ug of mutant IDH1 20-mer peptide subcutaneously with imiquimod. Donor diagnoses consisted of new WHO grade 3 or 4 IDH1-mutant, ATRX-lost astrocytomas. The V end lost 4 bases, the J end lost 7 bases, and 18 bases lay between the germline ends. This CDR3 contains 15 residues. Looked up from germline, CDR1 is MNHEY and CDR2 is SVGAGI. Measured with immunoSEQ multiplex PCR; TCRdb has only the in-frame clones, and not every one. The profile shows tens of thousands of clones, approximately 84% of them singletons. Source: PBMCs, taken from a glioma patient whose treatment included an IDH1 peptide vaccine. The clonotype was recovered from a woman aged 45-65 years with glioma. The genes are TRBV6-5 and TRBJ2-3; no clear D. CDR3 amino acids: CASSSGGLEMNTQYF. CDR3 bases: TGTGCCAGCAGTTCGGGTGGCCTTGAGATGAATACGCAGTATTTT.